The 21 T cell receptor beta chains below come from one sample, sequenced in a study of blood T cell repertoires in COVID-19. Sequencing was performed with immunoSEQ multiplex PCR; in TCRdb, only in-frame clones are kept and a portion is missing. Here the sample spans some 150,000 clones, under 85% being singletons. The sequenced sample consisted of peripheral blood. The receptors derive from a man aged 60-69 years who had recovered from COVID-19.

The chain employs TRBV7-9 and TRBJ1-2; a weak D match, TRBD1 (6 bases). V lost 4 bases, J lost 4 bases, and 13 bases lay in between. This CDR3 has 14 residues. Germline V CDR1 and CDR2: SEHNR, FQNEAQ (reference sequence). CDR3 sequence (DNA): TGTGCCAGCAGCTATGGGACAAGTATCTATGGCTACACCTTC. This encodes CASSYGTSIYGYTF.

This chain uses TRBV9 with TRBJ2-7; 10 bases map to TRBD1. CDR3 length: 15 amino acids. The trim removed 3 bases at V and 3 bases at J, leaving 6 bases unmatched. The germline gives CDR1 SGDLS, CDR2 YYNGEE. The chain's CDR3 is CASSATGGLIYEQYF. In DNA form, the CDR3 reads TGTGCCAGCAGCGCGACAGGGGGCTTGATCTACGAGCAGTACTTC.

This chain links TRBV7-9 with TRBJ2-3; 11 nucleotides line up with TRBD2. Germline V gene lookup returns CDR1 SEHNR and CDR2 FQNEAQ (reference sequence). CDR3 length equals 17 residues. V lost 3 bases to trimming and J lost 4 bases; unmatched junction nucleotides: 9. This CDR3 reads CASSFPTSGVDADTQYF. The CDR3 DNA follows: TGTGCCAGCAGCTTCCCGACTAGCGGGGTAGACGCAGATACGCAGTATTTT.

V gene TRBV6-4 combines with J gene TRBJ2-2, with D possibly matching TRBD1 (6 bases). V was shortened by 7 bases and J by 5 bases, with 11 bases between the two germline ends. The CDR3 extends over 13 amino acids. Germline loops: CDR1 MRHNA, CDR2 SNTAGT. CDR3 loop: CASKSGDTGELFF. The CDR3 DNA follows: TGTGCCAGCAAGTCAGGGGATACCGGGGAGCTGTTTTTT.

The chain's CDR3 is CASARAGESTDTQYF. The CDR3 DNA reads as TGCGCCAGCGCTCGAGCGGGGGAAAGCACAGATACGCAGTATTTT. This sequence joins TRBV5-1 and TRBJ2-3, with 8 bases that match TRBD2. The V gene end was trimmed by 7 bases and the J gene end by 0 bases; junction bases not matched to a gene: 7. The CDR3 is 15 amino acids. Germline CDR1 reads SGHRS; CDR2 reads YFSETQ.

The chain carries TRBV10-2 and TRBJ1-5, with 8 bases matching TRBD1. Germline V gives CDR1 WSHSY, CDR2 SAAADI. V gave up 8 bases and J gave up 0 bases; unmatched junction bases: 6. The CDR3 has 15 amino acids. The CDR3 protein is CASLDRAISNQPQHF. In DNA form, the CDR3 reads TGCGCCAGCCTGGACAGGGCAATTAGCAATCAGCCCCAGCATTTT.

Concerning this clone itself: The junction and the germline gene differ at one end; a read error may be behind it. V gene TRBV6-5 combines with J gene TRBJ1-1; D is possibly TRBD1 (5 bases). Germline V lookup: CDR1 MNHEY, CDR2 SVGAGI. The CDR3 sequence is 14 residues long. The CDR3 is CASSDSGGNTEAFF. CDR3 in DNA: TGTGCCAGCAGTGACTCGGGGGGGAACACTGAAGCTTTCTTT.

The table lists this clone with a few counts. The chain combines TRBV4-2 with TRBJ2-7, with D perhaps TRBD1 (5 bases). The V and J ends lost 3 bases and 6 bases respectively, with 21 bases between them. The CDR3 runs 16 residues. CDR1 is LGHNA, CDR2 YNFKEQ, per germline. CDR3 region: CASSHIKAGILGEQYF. CDR3 DNA: TGTGCCAGCAGCCATATCAAGGCAGGGATATTGGGCGAGCAGTACTTC.

The J gene is TRBJ2-7, the V gene TRBV7-2; tentatively, D is TRBD2 (5 bases). V dropped 6 bases and J dropped 7 bases, with 16 bases sitting between them. Germline V lookup: CDR1 SGHTA, CDR2 FQGNSA. CDR3 length equals 13 residues. The CDR3 coding sequence is TGTGCCAGCAGGCCGGGGAGCCTGCGGGAGCAGTACTTC. This codes for CASRPGSLREQYF.

This clone occurred a few times. The gene calls are TRBV7-9 and TRBJ2-7; the match to TRBD2 covers 7 bases. Trimming cost V 3 bases and J 4 bases; bases outside gene matches: 6. Germline CDR1 and CDR2: SEHNR and FQNEAQ (reference sequence). This CDR3 has 14 amino acids. The CDR3 DNA reads as TGTGCCAGCAGCTTCGGGGCGGGGGAATACGAGCAGTACTTC. Translating it yields CASSFGAGEYEQYF.

Only a few counts were recorded for this clone. The chain combines TRBV18 with TRBJ1-1; possibly TRBD1 for D (6 bases). Germline CDR1 reads KGHSH; CDR2 reads LQKENI. CDR3 length: 15 amino acids. Deletions cut 6 bases from V and 7 bases from J, with 21 bases between. The CDR3 loop is CASSPRQEARSEAFF. DNA of the CDR3: TGTGCCAGCTCCCCAAGACAGGAGGCAAGAAGTGAAGCTTTCTTT.

This rearrangement joins TRBV5-4 to TRBJ2-1, with D hard to call. The V and J ends lost 0 bases and 0 bases respectively, with 7 bases between them. In germline, CDR1 is SGHNT, CDR2 YYREEE (reference sequence). This CDR3 has 15 amino acids. The CDR3 region is CASSLDRSSYNEQFF. In nucleotides, the CDR3 is TGTGCCAGCAGCTTGGACCGGAGCTCCTACAATGAGCAGTTCTTC.

The chain combines TRBV18 with TRBJ2-7, with 9 bases aligning to TRBD2. Germline values: CDR1 KGHSH, CDR2 LQKENI. This CDR3 has 13 amino acids. With 6 bases clipped from V and 2 bases from J, the junction kept 2 bases outside the gene matches. The CDR3: CASSLAGTYEQYF. The CDR3 DNA sequence: TGTGCCAGCTCGCTAGCGGGGACCTACGAGCAGTACTTC.

This clone was seen once. V is TRBV7-8 and J is TRBJ2-2; D unresolved. The length of the CDR3 is 13 residues. With 5 bases removed from V and 4 bases from J, the gap between germline ends came to 8 bases. The germline V gene has CDR1 SGHVS and CDR2 FQNEAQ. CDR3 residues: CASSRDLTGELFF. The CDR3 coding sequence is TGTGCCAGCAGCCGAGATCTCACCGGGGAGCTGTTTTTT.

The chain carries TRBV3-1 (or the pseudogene TRBV3-2) and TRBJ2-4; D remains unclear. V was trimmed by 3 bases and J by 6 bases, leaving 12 bases between them. The CDR3 has 14 amino acids. Germline V gene lookup returns CDR1 LGHDT and CDR2 YNNKEL (reference sequence). CDR3 loop: CASSHGIDTNIQYF. As DNA, the CDR3 is TGTGCCAGCAGCCATGGAATTGACACAAACATTCAGTACTTC.

The chain links TRBV5-4 to TRBJ1-1; a possible D gene is TRBD1 (5 bases). CDR1 is SGHNT and CDR2 is YYREEE in the germline V gene (reference sequence). Deletions cut 3 bases from V and 6 bases from J, with 12 bases between. This CDR3 has 13 residues. The CDR3: CASSSFGGAEAFF. The CDR3 DNA is TGTGCCAGCAGCTCCTTCGGGGGGGCTGAAGCTTTCTTT.

The chain joins TRBV9 to TRBJ2-1, with 10 bases fitting TRBD2. Germline CDR1 is SGDLS and CDR2 is YYNGEE. V shed 0 bases, J shed 7 bases, and the junction held 4 bases outside the gene matches. The CDR3 has 15 amino acids. The CDR3 here is CASSVGSGGANEQFF. The DNA for the CDR3 is TGTGCCAGCAGCGTAGGCAGCGGGGGGGCGAATGAGCAGTTCTTC.

The genes are TRBV5-1 and TRBJ2-3, with 11 bases identical to TRBD1. Germline loops: CDR1 SGHRS, CDR2 YFSETQ. This CDR3 has 16 residues. J lost 1 base, V lost 5 bases, and 6 bases had no gene match. DNA of the CDR3: TGCGCCAGCAGATACGGACAGGGGGCTGGCACAGATACGCAGTATTTT. Protein product: CASRYGQGAGTDTQYF.

V usage is TRBV6-2 or TRBV6-3 and J usage is TRBJ1-1; D uncertain. The V gene lost 0 bases and the J gene lost 4 bases, with 12 bases spanning the gap. The length of the CDR3 is 15 residues. Germline loops: CDR1 MNHEY, CDR2 SVGEGT. CDR3 in DNA: TGTGCCAGCAGTTACTCCCACGGAGGTGGCACTGAAGCTTTCTTT. The encoded protein is CASSYSHGGGTEAFF.

The DNA of the CDR3 is TGTGCCACCAGCGGGATGGGGGGGCTTGAGACCCAGTACTTC. Translating it yields CATSGMGGLETQYF. This chain uses TRBV15 with TRBJ2-5; D is possibly TRBD2 (7 bases). CDR1 and CDR2 (germline): LNHNV, YYDKDF (reference sequence). Trimming cost V 5 bases and J 5 bases, with 15 bases left between them. The CDR3 is 14 residues long.

The chain joins TRBV16 to TRBJ1-2; no definite D call. Germline-derived CDR1 and CDR2 are KGHSY and FQNENV. This CDR3 has 13 residues. V was pared by 6 bases and J by 7 bases, with 15 bases between. In nucleotides, the CDR3 is TGTGCCAGCAGTCCCACAGCCTTCCGTGGCTACACCTTC. It translates to CASSPTAFRGYTF.